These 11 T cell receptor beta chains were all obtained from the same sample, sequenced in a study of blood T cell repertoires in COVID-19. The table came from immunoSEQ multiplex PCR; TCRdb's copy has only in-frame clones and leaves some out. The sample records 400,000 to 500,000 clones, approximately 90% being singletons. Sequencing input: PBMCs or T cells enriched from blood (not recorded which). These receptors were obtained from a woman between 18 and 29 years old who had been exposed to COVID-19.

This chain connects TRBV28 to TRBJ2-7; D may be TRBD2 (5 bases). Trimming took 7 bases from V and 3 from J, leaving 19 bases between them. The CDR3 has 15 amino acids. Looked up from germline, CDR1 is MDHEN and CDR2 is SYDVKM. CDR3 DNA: TGTGCCAGCACCCCCGTTGCCGGGATTGTCTACGAGCAGTACTTC. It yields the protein CASTPVAGIVYEQYF.

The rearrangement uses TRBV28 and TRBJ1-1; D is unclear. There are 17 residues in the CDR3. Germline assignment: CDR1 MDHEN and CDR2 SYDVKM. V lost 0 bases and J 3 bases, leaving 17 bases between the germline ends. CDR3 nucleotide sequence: TGTGCCAGCAGTTTATGGTCGGTCAGTCGAGGGCACACTGAAGCTTTCTTT. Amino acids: CASSLWSVSRGHTEAFF.

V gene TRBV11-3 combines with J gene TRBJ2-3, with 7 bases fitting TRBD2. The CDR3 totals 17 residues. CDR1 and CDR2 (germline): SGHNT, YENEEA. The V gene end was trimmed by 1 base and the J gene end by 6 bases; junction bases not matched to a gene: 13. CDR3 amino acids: CASSLAQRGSGMDTQYF. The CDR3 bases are TGTGCCAGCAGCTTAGCCCAACGGGGAAGCGGGATGGATACGCAGTATTTT.

CDR3 region: CASSSTGTGTDTQYF. Here the CDR3 DNA reads TGTGCCAGCAGTTCCACGGGGACAGGGACAGATACGCAGTATTTT. The chain uses TRBV28 and TRBJ2-3, with TRBD1 identical over 9 bases. From germline, CDR1 is MDHEN and CDR2 SYDVKM. The V segment lost 4 bases and the J segment 3 bases; nucleotides outside the gene matches: 5. CDR3 length: 15 amino acids. Looking up the rest from reference TRBV28 and TRBJ2-3 gives the full variable domain: DVKVTQSSRYLVKRTGEKVFLECVQDMDHENMFWYRQDPGLGLRLIYFSYDVKMKEKGDIPEGYSVSREKKERFSLILESASTNQTSMYLCASSSTGTGTDTQYFGPGTRLTVL.

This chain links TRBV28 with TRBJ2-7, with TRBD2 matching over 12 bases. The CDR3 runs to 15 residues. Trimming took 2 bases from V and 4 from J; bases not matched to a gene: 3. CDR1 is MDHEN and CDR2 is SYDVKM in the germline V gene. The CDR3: CASSLITSGRYEQYF. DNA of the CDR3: TGTGCCAGCAGTTTAATTACTAGCGGGAGGTACGAGCAGTACTTC.

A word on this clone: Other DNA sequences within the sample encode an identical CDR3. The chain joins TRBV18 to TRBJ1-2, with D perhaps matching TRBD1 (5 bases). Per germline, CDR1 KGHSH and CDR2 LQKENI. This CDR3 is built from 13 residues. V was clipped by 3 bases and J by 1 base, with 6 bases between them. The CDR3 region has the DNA TGTGCCAGCTCACCGACAGTTAACTATGGCTACACCTTC. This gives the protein CASSPTVNYGYTF.

The CDR3 coding sequence is TGTGCCAGCAGTCGGACAGCTTCCTACGAGCAGTACTTC. This gives the protein CASSRTASYEQYF. The chain recombines TRBV27 with TRBJ2-7; D possibly corresponds to TRBD1 (6 bases). V was cut by 5 bases and J by 1 base, with 9 bases left in between. The germline V gene encodes CDR1 MNHEY and CDR2 SMNVEV (reference sequence). This CDR3 is built from 13 residues.

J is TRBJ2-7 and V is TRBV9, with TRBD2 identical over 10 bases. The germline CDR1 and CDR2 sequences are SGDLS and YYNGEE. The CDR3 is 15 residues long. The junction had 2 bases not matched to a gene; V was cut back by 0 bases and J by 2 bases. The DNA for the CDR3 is TGTGCCAGCAGCGTAGATAGCGGGGGGACCTACGAGCAGTACTTC. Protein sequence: CASSVDSGGTYEQYF.

The CDR3 bases are TGTGCCAGCAGCTTGGGAGTTAACACTGAAGCTTTCTTT. Translated, it gives CASSLGVNTEAFF. The chain recombines TRBV5-5 with TRBJ1-1; D is undetermined. The CDR3 has 13 residues. The germline V and J ends were trimmed by 0 bases and 2 bases, with 5 bases remaining between them. The germline V gene has CDR1 SGHKS and CDR2 YYEKEE (reference sequence).

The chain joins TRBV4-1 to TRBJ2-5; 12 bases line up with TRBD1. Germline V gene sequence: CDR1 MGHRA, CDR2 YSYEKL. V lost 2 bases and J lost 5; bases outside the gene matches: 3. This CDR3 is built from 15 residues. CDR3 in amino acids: CASSQRDRGLETQYF. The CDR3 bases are TGCGCCAGCAGCCAACGGGACAGGGGGCTTGAGACCCAGTACTTC.

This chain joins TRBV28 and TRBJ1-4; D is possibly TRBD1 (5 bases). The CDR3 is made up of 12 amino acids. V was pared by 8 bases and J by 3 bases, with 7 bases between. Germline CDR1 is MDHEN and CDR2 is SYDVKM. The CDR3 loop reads CASGGANEKLFF. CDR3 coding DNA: TGTGCCAGCGGGGGGGCTAATGAAAAACTGTTTTTT. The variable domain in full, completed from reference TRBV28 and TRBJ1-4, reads DVKVTQSSRYLVKRTGEKVFLECVQDMDHENMFWYRQDPGLGLRLIYFSYDVKMKEKGDIPEGYSVSREKKERFSLILESASTNQTSMYLCASGGANEKLFFGSGTQLSVL.